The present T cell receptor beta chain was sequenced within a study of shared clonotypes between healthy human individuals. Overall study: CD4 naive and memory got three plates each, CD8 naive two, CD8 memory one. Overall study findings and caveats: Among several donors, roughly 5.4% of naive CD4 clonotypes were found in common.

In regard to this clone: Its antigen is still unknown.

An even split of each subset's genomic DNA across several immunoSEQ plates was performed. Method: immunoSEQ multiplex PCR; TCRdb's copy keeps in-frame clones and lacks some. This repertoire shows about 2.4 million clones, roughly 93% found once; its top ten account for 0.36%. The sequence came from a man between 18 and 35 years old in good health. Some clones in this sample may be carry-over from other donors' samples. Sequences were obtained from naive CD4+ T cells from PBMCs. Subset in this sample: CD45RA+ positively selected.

Here the CDR3 DNA reads TGCGCCAGCAGCTTGATCGGTGGGCACCCGGGCGAGCAGTACTTC. Translated: CASSLIGGHPGEQYF. The rearrangement uses TRBV5-1 and TRBJ2-7; D is uncertain. CDR1 SGHRS and CDR2 YFSETQ come from the germline V gene. This CDR3 spans 15 amino acids. With 1 base removed from V and 6 bases from J, the gap between germline ends came to 17 bases.